These T cell receptor beta chains were read from a single sample in a study of identical twins. TCRdb ran MiXCR on the 5' RACE reads and lists one entry per CDR3 protein. In the table there are about 240,000 distinct CDR3 sequences, more than 9% of which are singletons. The sequenced sample was memory T cells sorted from blood. The receptors stem from a man in his fifties in good health. CDR3s include the opening cysteine and the closing phenylalanine or tryptophan. The order of the fields is clone size, V gene, J gene, D gene, CDR3 protein, CDR3 DNA. A D gene is named only where the DNA matches it firmly. Where a row states a size, it is once, few, many or the class of an expanded clone; other rows omit it.

many	TRBV11-2	TRBJ2-1	TRBD2	CASSLDGRRASGNNEQFF	TGTGCCAGCAGCTTAGACGGGAGGAGGGCTAGCGGGAACAATGAGCAGTTCTTC
many	TRBV7-6	TRBJ2-1	-	CASSSPLWGASSYNEQFF	TGTGCCAGCAGCTCGCCCCTTTGGGGGGCAAGCTCCTACAATGAGCAGTTCTTC
-	TRBV20-1	TRBJ2-1	TRBD1	CSARWGQGALNEQFF	TGCAGTGCTAGATGGGGACAGGGGGCGCTCAATGAGCAGTTCTTC
-	TRBV10-3	TRBJ2-2	-	CAISLGGGTGELFF	TGTGCCATCAGCCTCGGAGGGGGCACCGGGGAGTTGTTTTTT
many	TRBV7-6	TRBJ2-1	TRBD2	CASSPSLGGGASSYNEQFF	TGTGCCAGCAGCCCGAGCCTTGGCGGGGGGGCCAGTTCCTACAATGAGCAGTTCTTC
few	TRBV27	TRBJ2-7	-	CASDQGGYEQYF	TGTGCCAGCGATCAGGGGGGGTACGAGCAGTACTTC
few	TRBV18	TRBJ2-1	TRBD2	CASSPGAGLAGVTYNEQFF	TGTGCCAGCTCACCGGGTGCGGGACTAGCTGGAGTAACGTACAATGAGCAGTTCTTC
-	TRBV6-1	TRBJ1-1	-	CASSEGRVDTEAFF	TGTGCCAGCAGTGAAGGAAGGGTAGACACTGAAGCTTTCTTT
few	TRBV6-1	TRBJ1-6	TRBD1	CASTNGGTANSPLHF	TGTGCCAGCACCAACGGGGGGACAGCTAATTCACCCCTCCACTTT
few	TRBV15	TRBJ2-5	-	CATSRYRRLETQYF	TGTGCCACCTCCCGATACCGGAGGTTGGAGACCCAGTACTTC
few	TRBV29-1	TRBJ2-4	TRBD1	CSVEEGGRNIQYF	TGCAGCGTTGAAGAAGGGGGCAGAAACATTCAGTACTTC
-	TRBV11-2	TRBJ2-2	TRBD2	CASSPLAGGILGGELFF	TGTGCCAGCAGCCCTTTAGCGGGGGGGATTTTAGGCGGGGAGCTGTTTTTT
-	TRBV20-1	TRBJ2-7	TRBD1	CSAEQGLSYEQYF	TGCAGTGCAGAACAGGGGTTGAGCTACGAGCAGTACTTC
few	TRBV2	TRBJ1-2	-	CASSESGVGYTF	TGTGCCAGCAGTGAGAGCGGGGTTGGCTACACCTTC
few	TRBV9	TRBJ2-5	-	CASSVGGEETQYF	TGTGCCAGCAGCGTAGGCGGGGAAGAGACCCAGTACTTC
-	TRBV10-3	TRBJ1-4	-	CAISDPGAVRKTVF	TGTGCCATCAGTGACCCGGGGGCGGTGAGAAAAACTGTTTTT
many	TRBV12-3/TRBV12-4	TRBJ2-2	-	CASGGTYTGELFF	TGTGCCAGCGGCGGGACTTACACCGGGGAGCTGTTTTTT
few	TRBV5-5	TRBJ1-5	-	CASSLADLPLWRPQHF	TGTGCCAGCAGCTTGGCCGACCTTCCTCTATGGAGGCCCCAGCATTTT
many	TRBV20-1	TRBJ1-1	-	CSASRRWSAGTEAFF	TGCAGTGCGAGTCGACGATGGTCAGCAGGGACTGAAGCTTTCTTT
many	TRBV14	TRBJ2-1	-	CASSQDLLSSYNEQFF	TGTGCCAGCAGCCAAGATTTATTGAGCTCCTACAATGAGCAGTTCTTC
many	TRBV29-1	TRBJ2-7	-	CSVEQPTGTSGGEQYF	TGCAGCGTTGAACAACCGACCGGGACATCGGGCGGGGAGCAGTACTTC
many	TRBV5-1	TRBJ1-2	-	CASSLAFGYTF	TGCGCCAGCAGCTTGGCCTTTGGCTACACCTTC
-	TRBV4-2	TRBJ1-3	-	CASSQDVWGNTIYF	TGTGCCAGCAGCCAAGACGTCTGGGGAAACACCATATATTTT
few	TRBV4-2	TRBJ2-1	TRBD2	CASSHGAGGRFDEQFF	TGTGCCAGCAGCCATGGCGCGGGGGGGAGGTTCGATGAGCAGTTCTTC
few	TRBV11-1	TRBJ2-2	-	CASSLPVGRERNTGELFF	TGTGCCAGCAGCTTACCTGTGGGCAGGGAACGAAACACCGGGGAGCTGTTTTTT
few	TRBV12-3/TRBV12-4	TRBJ2-1	-	CASSLRRSASYNEQFF	TGTGCCAGCAGTCTAAGGCGTTCCGCCTCCTACAATGAGCAGTTCTTC
few	TRBV29-1	TRBJ2-1	-	CSTRGSNEQFF	TGCAGCACCCGGGGGTCAAATGAGCAGTTCTTC
few	TRBV12-3/TRBV12-4	TRBJ1-6	TRBD1	CASSFGTGWSPLHF	TGTGCCAGCAGTTTCGGGACAGGCTGGTCACCCCTCCACTTT